The sequence of this TCR beta chain was determined in a study of T cell repertoires in cytomegalovirus infection (dated by TCRdb to the late 2010s). Concerning the study at large: Because public TCR beta signatures pointed to carriage of CMV infection together with the matching HLA type, the HLA type of each donor mattered for the analysis.

The CDR3 holds 16 amino acids from the cysteine to the phenylalanine. Here the CDR3 DNA is all that survives: 48 bases in frame from base 1. After removal of 3 bases from V and 0 bases from J, the junction retains 4 bases not matched to a gene. The CDR1 and CDR2 encoded by the germline V gene (reference sequence) are PRHDT and FYEKMQ. Broad study findings and their caveats: In both this cohort and an independent cohort of under 450 donors, the cumulative frequency of public TCR beta family members distinguished carriers of CMV infection plus the relevant HLA type. The ex vivo response was dominated by HLA-C-restricted CMV-specific TCR beta clonotypes, and the single most frequent clonotype in two of eight donors was supplied by these HLA-C-restricted clonotypes.

TCRdb names Illumina HiSeq 1500 as the instrument used. Using fastp trimming at Q25 and MiXCR clonotype assembly, TCRdb reanalyzed the public sequencing data and kept in-frame beta chains. Under each unique CDR3 protein, matching rows form one entry showing the most common genes and DNA. This sample lists roughly 630,000 distinct CDR3 sequences; 24% were detected once. 6.5% to 10% of the sample rests with the top ten. Notes on this clonotype: Its specific antigen is unknown. There are no base qualities to consult, and no much larger clone falls within one base.

The chain couples TRBV13 to TRBJ2-7; a stretch of 11 junction bases matches TRBD2. The sequence was collected from a human donor in good health (CMV status not recorded). Some clones in this sample may be carry-over from other donors' samples. The material sequenced was CD8+ T cells from PBMCs. The CDR3 reads CASSFSSGGFSYEQYF. The nucleotide sequence reads TGTGCCAGCAGCTTCTCTAGCGGGGGGTTCTCCTACGAGCAGTACTTC. Reference TRBV13 and TRBJ2-7 proteins supply the regions before and after the CDR3; the full variable domain is: AAGVIQSPRHLIKEKRETATLKCYPIPRHDTVYWYQQGPGQDPQFLISFYEKMQSDKGSIPDRFSAQQFSDYHSELNMSSLELGDSALYFCASSFSSGGFSYEQYFGPGTRLTVT.